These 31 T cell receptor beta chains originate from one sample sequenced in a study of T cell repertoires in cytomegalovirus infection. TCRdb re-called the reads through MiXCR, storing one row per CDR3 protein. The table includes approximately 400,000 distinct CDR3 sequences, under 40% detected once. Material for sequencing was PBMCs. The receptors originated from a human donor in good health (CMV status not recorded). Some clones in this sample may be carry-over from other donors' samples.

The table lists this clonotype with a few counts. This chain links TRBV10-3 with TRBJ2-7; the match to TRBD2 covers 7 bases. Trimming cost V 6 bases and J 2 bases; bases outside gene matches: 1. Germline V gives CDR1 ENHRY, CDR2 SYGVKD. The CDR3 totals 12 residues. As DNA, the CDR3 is TGTGCCATCAGGGCGGGGGCCTACGAGCAGTACTTC. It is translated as CAIRAGAYEQYF.

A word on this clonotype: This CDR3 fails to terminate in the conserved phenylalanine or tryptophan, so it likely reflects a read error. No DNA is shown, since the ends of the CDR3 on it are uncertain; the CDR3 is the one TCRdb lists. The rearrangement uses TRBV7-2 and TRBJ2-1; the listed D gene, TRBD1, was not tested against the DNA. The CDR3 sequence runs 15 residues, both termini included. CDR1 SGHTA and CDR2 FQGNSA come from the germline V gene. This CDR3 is CASSLKGGSYNEQLL.

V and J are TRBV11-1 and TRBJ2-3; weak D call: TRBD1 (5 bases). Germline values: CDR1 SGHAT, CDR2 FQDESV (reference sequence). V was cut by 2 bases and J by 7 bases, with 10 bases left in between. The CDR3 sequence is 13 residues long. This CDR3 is CASSLSSGNTQYF. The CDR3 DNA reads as TGTGCCAGCAGCTTATCGTCAGGGAATACGCAGTATTTT.

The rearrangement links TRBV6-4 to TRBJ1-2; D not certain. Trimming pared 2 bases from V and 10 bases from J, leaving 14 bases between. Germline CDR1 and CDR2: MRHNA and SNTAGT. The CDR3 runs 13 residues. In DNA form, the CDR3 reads TGTGCCAGCAGTGACACCATGGGGAGAACCTACACCTTC. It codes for CASSDTMGRTYTF.

CDR3 bases: TGTGCCAGCAGTTTTGGACAGGGGACAGGAAACACCATATATTTT. Protein sequence: CASSFGQGTGNTIYF. The chain joins TRBV12-3 or TRBV12-4 to TRBJ1-3; TRBD1 matches 9 bases. Trimming cost V 3 bases and J 4 bases; bases outside gene matches: 4. The CDR3 runs to 15 residues.

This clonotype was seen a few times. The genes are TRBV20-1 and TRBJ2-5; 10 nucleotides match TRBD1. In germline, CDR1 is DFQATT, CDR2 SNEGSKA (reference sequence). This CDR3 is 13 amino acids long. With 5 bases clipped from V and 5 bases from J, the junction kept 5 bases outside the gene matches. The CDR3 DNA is TGCAGTGCTCCGGGACAGGGGATGGAGACCCAGTACTTC. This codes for CSAPGQGMETQYF.

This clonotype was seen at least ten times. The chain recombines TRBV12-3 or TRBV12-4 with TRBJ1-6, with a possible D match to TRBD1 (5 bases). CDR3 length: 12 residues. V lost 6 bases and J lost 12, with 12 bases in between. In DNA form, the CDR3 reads TGTGCCAGCAGCCCGGGGGAGGGACCCCTCCACTTT. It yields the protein CASSPGEGPLHF.

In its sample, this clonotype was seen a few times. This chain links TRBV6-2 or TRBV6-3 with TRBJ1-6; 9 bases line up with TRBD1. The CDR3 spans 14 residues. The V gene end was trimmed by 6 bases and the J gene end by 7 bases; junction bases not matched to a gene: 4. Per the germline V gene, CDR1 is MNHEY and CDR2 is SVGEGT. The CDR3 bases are TGTGCCAGCAGGAACGGACAGGGGAATTCACCCCTCCACTTT. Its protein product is CASRNGQGNSPLHF.

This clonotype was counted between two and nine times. The CDR3 here is CASSSTGDPSRGETQYF. In DNA form, the CDR3 reads TGTGCCAGCAGTTCTACAGGGGACCCGTCCAGGGGAGAGACCCAGTACTTC. The chain has TRBV28 and TRBJ2-5; 7 nucleotides match TRBD1. The V gene's germline CDR1 is MDHEN and CDR2 SYDVKM. V lost 4 bases to trimming and J lost 4 bases; unmatched junction nucleotides: 15. There are 17 residues in the CDR3.

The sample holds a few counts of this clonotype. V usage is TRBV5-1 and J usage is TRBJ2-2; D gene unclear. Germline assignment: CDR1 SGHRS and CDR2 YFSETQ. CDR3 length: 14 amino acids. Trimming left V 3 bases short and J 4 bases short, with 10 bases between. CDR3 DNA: TGCGCCAGCAGCTCACAATCTCTCACCGGGGAGCTGTTTTTT. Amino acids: CASSSQSLTGELFF.

Written as DNA, the CDR3 is TGTGCCAGCAGCTTAGGGGACAGCAGAAACACCATATATTTT. Translation: CASSLGDSRNTIYF. This rearrangement joins TRBV7-9 to TRBJ1-3; 7 bases are shared with TRBD1. With 1 base clipped from V and 5 bases from J, the junction kept 2 bases outside the gene matches. This CDR3 is 14 amino acids long. From germline, CDR1 is SEHNR and CDR2 FQNEAQ (reference sequence).

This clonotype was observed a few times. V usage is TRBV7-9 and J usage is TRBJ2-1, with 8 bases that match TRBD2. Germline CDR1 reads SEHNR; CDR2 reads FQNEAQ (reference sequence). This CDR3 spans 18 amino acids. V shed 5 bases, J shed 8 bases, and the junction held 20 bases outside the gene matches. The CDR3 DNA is TGTGCCAGCAGCGGACCCCACTCCGGGGGGGGCCCCTGGGATGAGCAGTTCTTC. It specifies CASSGPHSGGGPWDEQFF.

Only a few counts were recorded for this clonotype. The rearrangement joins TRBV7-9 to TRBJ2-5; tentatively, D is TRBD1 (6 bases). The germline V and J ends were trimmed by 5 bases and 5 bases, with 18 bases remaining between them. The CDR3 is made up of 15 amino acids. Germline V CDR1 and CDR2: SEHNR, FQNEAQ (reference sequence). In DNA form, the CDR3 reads TGTGCCAGCAGCGCAGGACAGACCCTTGGGGAGACCCAGTACTTC. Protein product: CASSAGQTLGETQYF.

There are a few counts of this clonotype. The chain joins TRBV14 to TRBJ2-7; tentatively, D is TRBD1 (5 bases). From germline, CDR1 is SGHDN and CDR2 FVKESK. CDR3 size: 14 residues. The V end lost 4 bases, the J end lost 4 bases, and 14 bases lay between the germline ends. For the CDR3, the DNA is TGTGCCAGCAGCCGGAAGACAGCTGGGTACGAGCAGTACTTC. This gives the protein CASSRKTAGYEQYF.

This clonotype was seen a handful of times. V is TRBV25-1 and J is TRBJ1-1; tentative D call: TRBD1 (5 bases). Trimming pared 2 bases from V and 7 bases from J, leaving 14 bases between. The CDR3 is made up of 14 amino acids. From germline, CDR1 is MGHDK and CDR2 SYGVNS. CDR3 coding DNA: TGTGCCAGCAGTGAAATCGGGTCCGGGGGTGAAGCTTTCTTT. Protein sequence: CASSEIGSGGEAFF. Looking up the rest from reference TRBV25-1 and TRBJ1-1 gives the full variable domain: EADIYQTPRYLVIGTGKKITLECSQTMGHDKMYWYQQDPGMELHLIHYSYGVNSTEKGDLSSESTVSRIRTEHFPLTLESARPSHTSQYLCASSEIGSGGEAFFGQGTRLTVV.

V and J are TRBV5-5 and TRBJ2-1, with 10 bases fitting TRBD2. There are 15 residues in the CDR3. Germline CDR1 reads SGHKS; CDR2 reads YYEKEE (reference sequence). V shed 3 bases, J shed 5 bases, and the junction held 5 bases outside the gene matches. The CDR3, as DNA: TGTGCCAGCAGCTCCCCGGGGACTAGCGACAATGAGCAGTTCTTC. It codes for CASSSPGTSDNEQFF. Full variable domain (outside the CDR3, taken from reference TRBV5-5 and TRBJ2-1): DAGVTQSPTHLIKTRGQQVTLRCSPISGHKSVSWYQQVLGQGPQFIFQYYEKEERGRGNFPDRFSARQFPNYSSELNVNALLLGDSALYLCASSSPGTSDNEQFFGPGTRLTVL.

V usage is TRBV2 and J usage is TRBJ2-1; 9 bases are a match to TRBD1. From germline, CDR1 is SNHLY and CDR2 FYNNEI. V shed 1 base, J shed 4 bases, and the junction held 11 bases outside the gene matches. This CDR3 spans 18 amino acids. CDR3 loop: CASSEVGQGSRKYNEQFF. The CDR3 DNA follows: TGTGCCAGCAGTGAAGTGGGACAGGGATCCAGGAAGTACAATGAGCAGTTCTTC.

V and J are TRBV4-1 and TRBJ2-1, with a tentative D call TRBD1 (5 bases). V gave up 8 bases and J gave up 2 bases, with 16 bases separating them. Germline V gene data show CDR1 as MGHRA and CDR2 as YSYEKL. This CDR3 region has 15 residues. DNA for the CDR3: TGCGCCAGCGGTCAGGACAAAGCAGCCTACAATGAGCAGTTCTTC. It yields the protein CASGQDKAAYNEQFF.

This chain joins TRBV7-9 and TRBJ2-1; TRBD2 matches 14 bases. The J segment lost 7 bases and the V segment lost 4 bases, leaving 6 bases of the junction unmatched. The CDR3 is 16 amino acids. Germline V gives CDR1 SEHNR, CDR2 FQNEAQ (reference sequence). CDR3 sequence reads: CASSSGLAGGPNEQFF. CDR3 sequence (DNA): TGTGCCAGCAGCTCCGGACTAGCGGGGGGCCCTAATGAGCAGTTCTTC. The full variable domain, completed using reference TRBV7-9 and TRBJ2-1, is DTGVSQNPRHKITKRGQNVTFRCDPISEHNRLYWYRQTLGQGPEFLTYFQNEAQLEKSRLLSDRFSAERPKGSFSTLEIQRTEQGDSAMYLCASSSGLAGGPNEQFFGPGTRLTVL.

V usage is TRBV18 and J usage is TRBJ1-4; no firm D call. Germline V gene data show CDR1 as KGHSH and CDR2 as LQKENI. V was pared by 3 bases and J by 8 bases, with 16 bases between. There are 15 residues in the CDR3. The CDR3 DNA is TGTGCCAGCTCACCCACGGGCCTCCCTGGGGAAAAACTGTTTTTT. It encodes CASSPTGLPGEKLFF.

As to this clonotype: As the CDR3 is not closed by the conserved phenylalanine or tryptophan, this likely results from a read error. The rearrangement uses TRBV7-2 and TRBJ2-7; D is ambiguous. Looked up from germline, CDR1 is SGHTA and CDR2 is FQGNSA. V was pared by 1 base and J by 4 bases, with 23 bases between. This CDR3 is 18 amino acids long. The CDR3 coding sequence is TGTGCCAGCAGCTTAGGGCAGTCTGCCGAATGGGTAACTTACGAGCAGTACCTC. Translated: CASSLGQSAEWVTYEQYL.

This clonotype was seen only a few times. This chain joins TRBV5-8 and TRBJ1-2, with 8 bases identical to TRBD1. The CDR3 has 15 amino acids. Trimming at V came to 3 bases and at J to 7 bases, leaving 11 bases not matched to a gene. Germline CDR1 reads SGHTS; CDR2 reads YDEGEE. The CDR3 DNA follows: TGTGCCAGCAGCTCCGGATTTCGGACAGGGACTGGCTACACCTTC. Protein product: CASSSGFRTGTGYTF.

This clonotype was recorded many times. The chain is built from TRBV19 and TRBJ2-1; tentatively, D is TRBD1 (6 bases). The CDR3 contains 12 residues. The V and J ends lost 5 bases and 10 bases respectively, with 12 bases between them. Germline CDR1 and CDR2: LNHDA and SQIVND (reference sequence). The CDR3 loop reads CASSYRVNEQFF. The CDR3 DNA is TGTGCCAGTAGTTACAGGGTAAACGAGCAGTTCTTC. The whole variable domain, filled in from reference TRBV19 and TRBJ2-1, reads DGGITQSPKYLFRKEGQNVTLSCEQNLNHDAMYWYRQDPGQGLRLIYYSQIVNDFQKGDIAEGYSVSREKKESFPLTVTSAQKNPTAFYLCASSYRVNEQFFGPGTRLTVL.

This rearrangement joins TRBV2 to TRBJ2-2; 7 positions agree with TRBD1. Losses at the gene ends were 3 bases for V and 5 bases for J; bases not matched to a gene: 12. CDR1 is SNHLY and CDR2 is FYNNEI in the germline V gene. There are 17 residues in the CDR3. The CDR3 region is CASSDGPERGHTGELFF. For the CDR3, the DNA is TGTGCCAGCAGTGATGGGCCAGAGAGGGGGCATACCGGGGAGCTGTTTTTT.

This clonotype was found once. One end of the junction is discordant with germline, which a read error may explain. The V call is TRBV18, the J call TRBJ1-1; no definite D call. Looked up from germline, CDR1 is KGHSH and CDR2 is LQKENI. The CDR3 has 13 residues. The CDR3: CASAPNTVAEAFF. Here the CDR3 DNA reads TGTGCCAGCGCACCAAATACAGTGGCTGAAGCTTTCTTT. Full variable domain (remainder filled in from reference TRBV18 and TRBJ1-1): NAGVMQNPRHLVRRRGQEARLRCSPMKGHSHVYWYRQLPEEGLKFMVYLQKENIIDESGMPKERFSAEFPKEGPSILRIQQVVRGDSAAYFCASAPNTVAEAFFGQGTRLTVV.

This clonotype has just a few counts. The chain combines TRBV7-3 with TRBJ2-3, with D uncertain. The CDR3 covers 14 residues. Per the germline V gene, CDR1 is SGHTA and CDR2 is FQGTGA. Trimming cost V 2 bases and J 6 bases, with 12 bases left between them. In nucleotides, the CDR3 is TGTGCCAGCAGCTTATCGTCGATTCCGGATACGCAGTATTTT. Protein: CASSLSSIPDTQYF.

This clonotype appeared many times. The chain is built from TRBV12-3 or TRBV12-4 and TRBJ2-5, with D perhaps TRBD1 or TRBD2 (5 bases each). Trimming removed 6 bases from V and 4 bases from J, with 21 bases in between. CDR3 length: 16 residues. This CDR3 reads CASSLGHGGNGETQYF. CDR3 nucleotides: TGTGCCAGCAGCTTGGGCCATGGGGGAAACGGAGAGACCCAGTACTTC.

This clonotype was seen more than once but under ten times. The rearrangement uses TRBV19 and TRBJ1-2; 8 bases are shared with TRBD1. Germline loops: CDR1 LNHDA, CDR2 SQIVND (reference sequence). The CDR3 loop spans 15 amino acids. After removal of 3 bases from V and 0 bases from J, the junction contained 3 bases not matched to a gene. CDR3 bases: TGTGCCAGTAGTATTCGGACAGGGTCTAACTATGGCTACACCTTC. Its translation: CASSIRTGSNYGYTF.

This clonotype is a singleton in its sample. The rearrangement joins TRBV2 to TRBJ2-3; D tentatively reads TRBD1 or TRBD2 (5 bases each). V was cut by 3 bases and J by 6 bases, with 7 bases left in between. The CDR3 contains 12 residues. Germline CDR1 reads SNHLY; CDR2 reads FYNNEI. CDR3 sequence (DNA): TGTGCCAGCAGTGAGGGGGTGGATACGCAGTATTTT. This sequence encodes CASSEGVDTQYF.

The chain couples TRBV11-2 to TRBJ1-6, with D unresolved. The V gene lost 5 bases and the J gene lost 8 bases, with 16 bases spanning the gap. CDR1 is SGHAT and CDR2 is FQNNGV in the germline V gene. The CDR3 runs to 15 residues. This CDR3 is CASSPDGFGDSPLHF. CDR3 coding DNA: TGTGCCAGCAGCCCCGACGGGTTTGGCGATTCACCCCTCCACTTT.

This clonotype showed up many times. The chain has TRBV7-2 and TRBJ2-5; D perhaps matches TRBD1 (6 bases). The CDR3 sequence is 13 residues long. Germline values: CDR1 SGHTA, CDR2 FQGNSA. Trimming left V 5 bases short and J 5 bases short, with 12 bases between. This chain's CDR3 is CASSVNRDETQYF. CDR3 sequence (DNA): TGTGCCAGCAGCGTAAACAGGGATGAGACCCAGTACTTC.